A single sample gave rise to the 21 T cell receptor beta chains below, sequenced in a study of blood T cell repertoires in COVID-19. Sequenced by immunoSEQ multiplex PCR; TCRdb stores in-frame clones only, minus some. The table has fewer than 250,000 clones, about four fifths seen once. Sequencing used PBMCs or T cells enriched from blood (not recorded which). The receptors derive from a woman between 35 and 50 years old who had been exposed to COVID-19.

DNA of the CDR3: TGTGCCACCAGGGAAGTGGGGGGGAATGAGCAGTTCTTC. This gives the protein CATREVGGNEQFF. V is TRBV24-1 and J is TRBJ2-1, with 7 bases identical to TRBD2. Germline CDR1 is KGHDR and CDR2 is SFDVKD. This CDR3 has 13 amino acids. J was trimmed by 7 bases and V by 7 bases; bases with no gene match: 6.

This chain uses TRBV28 with TRBJ1-5; D perhaps matches TRBD1 (6 bases). CDR3 length: 15 amino acids. Trimming took 9 bases from V and 7 from J, leaving 22 bases between them. CDR1 MDHEN and CDR2 SYDVKM come from the germline V gene. The CDR3 protein is CASKDGTHGTQPQHF. The CDR3 nucleotides read TGTGCCAGTAAAGACGGGACGCACGGGACACAGCCCCAGCATTTT.

This clone was recorded at least ten times. V usage is TRBV6-1 and J usage is TRBJ2-2; 8 bases agree with TRBD2. The germline CDR1 and CDR2 sequences are MNHNS and SASEGT. There are 15 residues in the CDR3. V lost 2 bases to trimming and J lost 1 base; unmatched junction nucleotides: 0. The CDR3 DNA reads as TGTGCCAGCAGTGAACTAGCGGGGAACACCGGGGAGCTGTTTTTT. Translating it yields CASSELAGNTGELFF.

The CDR3 sequence: CASSYGQGYDEAFF. CDR3 sequence (DNA): TGTGCCAGCAGTTACGGGCAGGGGTATGATGAAGCTTTCTTT. This chain joins TRBV6-6 and TRBJ1-1; perhaps TRBD1 as D (6 bases). The CDR3 length is 14 residues. Trimming removed 2 bases from V and 7 bases from J, with 14 bases in between. Germline CDR1 reads MNHNY; CDR2 reads SVGAGI (reference sequence).

The chain has TRBV7-9 and TRBJ2-2; 7 bases align to TRBD1. The CDR3 consists of 15 residues. Germline loops: CDR1 SEHNR, CDR2 FQNEAQ (reference sequence). The J segment lost 6 bases and the V segment lost 6 bases, leaving 10 bases of the junction unmatched. The CDR3 DNA sequence: TGTGCCAGCAGGACAGGGTTCCTTGACTCCGGGGAGCTGTTTTTT. Residues: CASRTGFLDSGELFF.

In this sample, this clone turned up a few times. The V gene is TRBV6-5, the J gene TRBJ1-5; possibly TRBD1 for D (6 bases). Germline CDR1 MNHEY, CDR2 SVGAGI. The length of the CDR3 is 15 residues. Trimming shortened V by 5 bases and J by 1 base, and 12 bases separated the two germline ends. Here the CDR3 reads CASSPSRGSNQPQHF. The CDR3 region has the DNA TGTGCCAGCAGTCCGTCCAGGGGAAGCAATCAGCCCCAGCATTTT.

V usage is TRBV6-6 and J usage is TRBJ2-1; 8 bases are a match to TRBD1. Trimming at V came to 2 bases and at J to 9 bases, leaving 9 bases not matched to a gene. CDR1 is MNHNY and CDR2 is SVGAGI in the germline V gene (reference sequence). This CDR3 is built from 15 residues. The CDR3 spells CASSYGQGADSEQFF. The CDR3 nucleotides read TGTGCCAGCAGTTACGGGCAGGGGGCAGATAGTGAGCAGTTCTTC.

This chain links TRBV6-5 with TRBJ2-1; 7 nucleotides match TRBD2. V shed 2 bases and J 6 bases; nucleotides not matched to a gene: 1. This CDR3 comprises 13 residues. Germline V gene sequence: CDR1 MNHEY, CDR2 SVGAGI. CDR3 protein: CASSYGGGNEQFF. CDR3 sequence (DNA): TGTGCCAGCAGTTACGGGGGGGGCAATGAGCAGTTCTTC.

Note on this clone: Other DNA sequences in this sample translate to the same CDR3. This chain connects TRBV3-1 (or the pseudogene TRBV3-2) to TRBJ1-4; TRBD1 is a possible D gene (6 bases). CDR3 length equals 14 residues. In germline, CDR1 is LGHDT, CDR2 YNNKEL (reference sequence). V lost 1 base to trimming and J lost 5 bases, with 8 bases between them. As DNA, the CDR3 is TGTGCCAGCAGCCAAGGTCAGGGGAATGAAAAACTGTTTTTT. It encodes CASSQGQGNEKLFF.

This sequence joins TRBV14 and TRBJ2-1; possible D gene TRBD1, 6 bases. V lost 0 bases to trimming and J lost 9 bases, with 6 bases between them. Germline V CDR1 and CDR2: SGHDN, FVKESK. The CDR3 sequence is 12 residues long. The CDR3 sequence: CASSQEGGEQFF. In DNA form, the CDR3 reads TGTGCCAGCAGCCAAGAAGGGGGTGAGCAGTTCTTC. Complete variable domain (other parts from reference TRBV14 and TRBJ2-1): EAGVTQFPSHSVIEKGQTVTLRCDPISGHDNLYWYRRVMGKEIKFLLHFVKESKQDESGMPNNRFLAERTGGTYSTLKVQPAELEDSGVYFCASSQEGGEQFFGPGTRLTVL.

This clone was picked up a small number of times. The chain carries TRBV2 and TRBJ1-1; no clear D. This CDR3 contains 12 residues. V gave up 8 bases and J gave up 6 bases, with 13 bases separating them. CDR1 is SNHLY, CDR2 FYNNEI, per germline. Here the CDR3 DNA reads TGTGCCAGCCACCGGCAGACACCTGAAGCTTTCTTT. Its protein product is CASHRQTPEAFF.

The chain has TRBV6-6 and TRBJ2-1; TRBD2 is a possible D gene (6 bases). Per the germline V gene, CDR1 is MNHNY and CDR2 is SVGAGI (reference sequence). The V end was cut by 9 bases, the J end by 6 bases, with 24 bases between. There are 16 residues in the CDR3. For the CDR3, the DNA is TGTGCCAGTTCTTTTGCTGGCGGGGAATCTCTCAATGAGCAGTTCTTC. Protein sequence: CASSFAGGESLNEQFF.

This rearrangement joins TRBV27 to TRBJ1-2, with unresolved D. Trimming removed 3 bases at V and 4 bases at J, with 15 bases between. The CDR3 contains 15 residues. CDR1 is MNHEY, CDR2 SMNVEV, per germline (reference sequence). The CDR3 is CASSFRGGSGYGYTF. The CDR3 coding sequence is TGTGCCAGCAGTTTCCGGGGTGGTAGTGGCTATGGCTACACCTTC.

V and J are TRBV9 and TRBJ1-4; D ambiguous. Trimming shortened V by 3 bases and J by 0 bases, and 9 bases separated the two germline ends. CDR3 size: 15 residues. In germline, CDR1 is SGDLS, CDR2 YYNGEE. CDR3 sequence (DNA): TGTGCCAGCAGCGCCGGGTCTTCAACTAATGAAAAACTGTTTTTT. Amino acid sequence: CASSAGSSTNEKLFF.

V gene TRBV6-1 combines with J gene TRBJ2-3, with 10 bases aligning to TRBD2. The CDR3 length is 16 residues. Losses at the gene ends were 4 bases for V and 2 bases for J; bases not matched to a gene: 6. Germline V lookup: CDR1 MNHNS, CDR2 SASEGT. The CDR3 coding sequence is TGTGCCAGCAGTGCACCTAGCGGGGGTGTCACAGATACGCAGTATTTT. It is translated as CASSAPSGGVTDTQYF.

Here the CDR3 reads CASEGGLGNEQYF. The CDR3 DNA is TGTGCCAGCGAGGGGGGGCTCGGTAACGAGCAGTACTTC. The chain joins TRBV9 to TRBJ2-7, with D perhaps TRBD2 (7 bases). V was shortened by 7 bases and J by 5 bases, with 16 bases between the two germline ends. The V gene's germline CDR1 is SGDLS and CDR2 YYNGEE. The CDR3 extends over 13 amino acids. The whole variable domain, remainder taken from reference TRBV9 and TRBJ2-7, is DSGVTQTPKHLITATGQRVTLRCSPRSGDLSVYWYQQSLDQGLQFLIQYYNGEERAKGNILERFSAQQFPDLHSELNLSSLELGDSALYFCASEGGLGNEQYFGPGTRLTVT.

CDR3 sequence: CASSQGQDSPLHF. The CDR3 DNA reads TGTGCCAGCAGCCAAGGGCAGGATTCACCCCTCCACTTT. This chain joins TRBV3-1 (or the pseudogene TRBV3-2) and TRBJ1-6; no firm D call. The CDR3 is 13 amino acids. Germline V gene sequence: CDR1 LGHDT, CDR2 YNNKEL (reference sequence). Trimming removed 1 base from V and 8 bases from J, with 6 bases in between.

The chain is built from TRBV28 and TRBJ1-4; weak D call: TRBD1 (6 bases). Germline assignment: CDR1 MDHEN and CDR2 SYDVKM. V lost 3 bases to trimming and J lost 8 bases, with 13 bases between them. The CDR3 loop spans 14 amino acids. CDR3 amino acids: CASSFGGAGEKLFF. The CDR3 region has the DNA TGTGCCAGCAGTTTCGGGGGGGCTGGAGAAAAACTGTTTTTT.

The DNA for the CDR3 is TGTGCCAGCAGCTTAGGCGGGGACTACAATGAGCAGTTCTTC. Translating it yields CASSLGGDYNEQFF. The V call is TRBV5-4, the J call TRBJ2-1, with D possibly being TRBD2 (6 bases). Germline assignment: CDR1 SGHNT and CDR2 YYREEE (reference sequence). This CDR3 is built from 14 residues. V lost 2 bases, J lost 3 bases, and 9 bases lay in between.

The chain uses TRBV30 and TRBJ2-7; 9 nucleotides agree with TRBD1. Germline V lookup: CDR1 GTSNPN, CDR2 SVGIG (reference sequence). The CDR3 covers 11 residues. Trimming cost V 0 bases and J 10 bases; bases outside gene matches: 1. The CDR3 bases are TGTGCCTGGAGTGTAACAGGGGGCCAGTACTTC. It yields the protein CAWSVTGGQYF.

This clone was counted a single time. The rearrangement uses TRBV28 and TRBJ1-1, with TRBD1 matching over 10 bases. Trimming removed 6 bases from V and 7 bases from J; junction bases left unmatched: 11. Germline lookup yields CDR1 MDHEN and CDR2 SYDVKM. This CDR3 region has 15 residues. Here the CDR3 reads CASSSPGQGQREAFF. The CDR3 DNA reads TGTGCCAGCAGCTCCCCGGGACAGGGGCAACGTGAAGCTTTCTTT.